This TCR beta chain was found in a study of T-cell memory formation after mild COVID-19. Study-wide findings and caveats: That cross-reactive memory joined was suggested by some responding clones appearing in pre-infection memory. For contracting clones, CD4+ ones sat mainly in CM and EM, CD8+ in EMRA.

MiXCR was run by TCRdb on the 5' RACE reads, yielding one entry per CDR3 protein. The profile shows 350,000 to 500,000 distinct CDR3 sequences, roughly 20% of them singletons. The CDR3 runs to 16 residues. Trimming removed 4 bases at V and 0 bases at J, with 15 bases between. CDR1 and CDR2 (germline): KGHSH, LQKENI. Concerning this clonotype: Its target is not known.

The sequenced sample consisted of PBMCs or a T cell subset sorted from them (not recorded which). This TCR was recovered from an adult woman who had mild COVID-19 (a few samples of this study predate the infection). Cell type and time point are not known. The rearrangement uses TRBV18 and TRBJ1-1, with D hard to call. The CDR3 sequence is CASSHSAGSMNTEAFF. The CDR3 DNA is TGTGCCAGCTCACACTCAGCTGGGAGCATGAACACTGAAGCTTTCTTT.